This T cell receptor (beta chain) emerged from a study of T cells after yellow fever vaccination. This CDR3 comprises 14 residues. Germline CDR1 reads SGHNT; CDR2 reads YYREEE (reference sequence). The J segment lost 3 bases and the V segment lost 2 bases, leaving 4 bases of the junction unmatched. TCRdb reprocessed the 5' RACE reads with MiXCR, giving one entry per CDR3 protein. Of more than 450,000 distinct CDR3 sequences listed, 20% to 25% are singletons. This clonotype was picked up a small number of times. This TCR was sampled from a man aged 18-30 years who received the YFV17D yellow fever vaccine. The chain carries TRBV5-4 and TRBJ2-5, with TRBD2 matching 7 bases. This material consisted of PBMCs, taken less than 25 days after the first yellow fever vaccination. The CDR3 protein is CASSFYGGKETQYF. CDR3 DNA sequence: TGTGCCAGCAGCTTCTACGGGGGGAAAGAGACCCAGTACTTC.